This is a list of T cell receptor beta chains from one sample in a study of shared clonotypes between healthy human individuals. Measured with immunoSEQ multiplex PCR; TCRdb has only the in-frame clones, and not every one. The sample includes just over 2,000,000 clones, 85% to 95% of them seen just once. Source material: naive CD4+ T cells sorted from blood. The receptors here all came from a man aged 18 to 29 in good health. The CDR3 runs from the conserved cysteine through the conserved F or W. Fields, in order: V gene, clone size, J gene, D gene, CDR3 DNA, CDR3 protein. The D gene is left open where the match is weak. Expanded clones get a size class; other rows say once, few or many, or leave the size out.

>TRBV5-5|NA|TRBJ1-5|NA
TGTGCCAGCAGCTTGCTCGGTGCTGCCCAGCCCCAGCATTTT
CASSLLGAAQPQHF
>TRBV28|NA|TRBJ2-7|NA
TGTGCCAGCAGTAGTTGGGGGCGATCCTCCTACGAGCAGTACTTC
CASSSWGRSSYEQYF
>TRBV30|once|TRBJ1-2|TRBD1
TGTGCCTGGAGTGTCCGACAGGGAGCCAACTATGGCTACACCTTC
CAWSVRQGANYGYTF
>TRBV5-1|NA|TRBJ1-4|TRBD1
TGCGCCAGCAGCTCTTGGACAGGCCGATGGGGCTTAGAAAAACTGTTTTTT
CASSSWTGRWGLEKLFF
>TRBV6-1|once|TRBJ1-1|NA
TGTGCCAGCAGTGAACGGGGTGGAAGAACTGAAGCTTTCTTT
CASSERGGRTEAFF
>TRBV2|NA|TRBJ1-2|TRBD1
TGTGCCAGCAGTGTTGACAGGGGGCAGGGTGGCTACACCTTC
CASSVDRGQGGYTF
>TRBV5-4|NA|TRBJ2-5|NA
TGTGCCAGCAGCCGGGACCAAGAGACCCAGTACTTC
CASSRDQETQYF
>TRBV25-1|NA|TRBJ2-1|TRBD2
TGTGCCAGCAGTGATCAAGGCCGGGGGGGCTACAATGAGCAGTTCTTC
CASSDQGRGGYNEQFF
>TRBV28|NA|TRBJ2-7|NA
TGTGCCAGCGGACGGACTCTCTACGAGCAGTACTTC
CASGRTLYEQYF
>TRBV30|NA|TRBJ1-5|TRBD1
TGTGCCTGGCGTAACAGGGGAGGCCAGCCCCAGCATTTT
CAWRNRGGQPQHF
>TRBV30|NA|TRBJ2-7|TRBD1
TGTGCCTGGAGTGTAGGACAGGGCCTCACCTACGAGCAGTACTTC
CAWSVGQGLTYEQYF
>TRBV5-1|NA|TRBJ1-6|TRBD1
TGCGCCAGCAGCTCGGAGGGACAGGGAGGTTCACCCCTCCACTTT
CASSSEGQGGSPLHF
>TRBV28|NA|TRBJ2-7|TRBD1
TGTGCCAGCAACCCAGGGACAGGGACCTACGAGCAGTACTTC
CASNPGTGTYEQYF
>TRBV27|NA|TRBJ1-2|TRBD1
TGTGCCAGCAGTTCGCCTGGGACAGCTAACTATGGCTACACCTTC
CASSSPGTANYGYTF
>TRBV10-3|NA|TRBJ1-5|NA
TGTGCCATCAGTGGAGGGGACTTCCCCCAGCATTTT
CAISGGDFPQHF
>TRBV6-6|NA|TRBJ2-7|NA
TGTGCCAGCAGCCCGGCCGGCAGGGCCTCCTACGAGCAGTACTTC
CASSPAGRASYEQYF
>TRBV18|NA|TRBJ2-1|NA
TGTGCCAGCTCACCGGGACCCAGCTCCTACAATGAGCAGTTCTTC
CASSPGPSSYNEQFF
>TRBV6-6|NA|TRBJ1-4|NA
TGTGCCAGCAGTTACTCGGGGACCCCTGGTGAAAAACTGTTTTTT
CASSYSGTPGEKLFF
>TRBV7-2|NA|TRBJ2-7|NA
TGTGCCAGCAGCTTAGGTGTACAGCCTTCCTACGAGCAGTACTTC
CASSLGVQPSYEQYF
>TRBV6-5|NA|TRBJ2-1|TRBD2
TGTGCCAGCAGTAGACTAGCGGGCGGACACAATGAGCAGTTCTTC
CASSRLAGGHNEQFF
>TRBV4-1|NA|TRBJ1-2|NA
TGCGCCAGCAGCCTAACATTTACAGGTTCCGGTGGCTACACCTTC
CASSLTFTGSGGYTF
>TRBV5-1|NA|TRBJ2-7|TRBD2
TGCGCCAGCAGCTTAGAGGGACTAGCGGGGTACTTC
CASSLEGLAGYF
>TRBV6-5|NA|TRBJ1-1|NA
TGTGCCAGCAGTTTTCGGGGAGGTACTGAAGCTTTCTTT
CASSFRGGTEAFF
>TRBV5-1|once|TRBJ2-3|TRBD2
TGCGCCAGCAGCTTATCACTAGCGGCCTACCCAGATACGCAGTATTTT
CASSLSLAAYPDTQYF
>TRBV10-2|NA|TRBJ2-3|TRBD2
TGCGCCAGCAGTGAGCCCCCTTGGGGCGGGGGACCCACAGATACGCAGTATTTT
CASSEPPWGGGPTDTQYF
>TRBV5-8|NA|TRBJ2-7|NA
TGTGCCAGCAGCTTGGCCGAGGAGGGCCGCTTCTCCTACGAGCAGTACTTC
CASSLAEEGRFSYEQYF
>TRBV30|NA|TRBJ1-3|TRBD1
TGTGCCTGGAGAAGACAGGGAAACTCTGGAAACACCATATATTTT
CAWRRQGNSGNTIYF
>TRBV7-2|NA|TRBJ2-7|TRBD2
TGTGCCAGCAGCAAGCGACTAGCGGGAGGAGGGGACGAGCAGTACTTC
CASSKRLAGGGDEQYF
>TRBV18|once|TRBJ1-1|TRBD1
TGTGCCAGCTCACCACAAGGACAGGGGGTCGGCACTGAAGCTTTCTTT
CASSPQGQGVGTEAFF
>TRBV5-1|NA|TRBJ2-5|NA
TGCGCCAGCAGCTTGGGCGTAAAGCCTGGGGAGACCCAGTACTTC
CASSLGVKPGETQYF
>TRBV7-9|NA|TRBJ2-2|TRBD1
TGTGCCAGCAGCCTGAGGACAGGGGGAGGGACCGGGGAGCTGTTTTTT
CASSLRTGGGTGELFF
>TRBV2|NA|TRBJ1-2|NA
TGTGCCAGCAGTGAAGACGTACTAGCTAACTATGGCTACACCTTC
CASSEDVLANYGYTF
>TRBV21-1|NA|TRBJ1-5|NA
TGTGCCAGCATTTCACTTGTGTCGACAGAGTATCAGCCCCAGCATTTT
CASISLVSTEYQPQHF
>TRBV6-6|NA|TRBJ2-6|NA
TGTGCCAGCAGTTTGTCGGTCTCTGGGGCCAACGTCCTGACTTTC
CASSLSVSGANVLTF
>TRBV30|once|TRBJ1-5|NA
TGTGCCTGGACTCCACGGGGTAGGGGGGACAATCAGCCCCAGCATTTT
CAWTPRGRGDNQPQHF
>TRBV2|NA|TRBJ1-1|NA
TGTGCCAGCAGGTTGGGGGGTTGGGCTTTCTTT
CASRLGGWAFF
>TRBV6-5|NA|TRBJ2-3|NA
TGTGCCAGCAGCCGCGGGACAAAGCGGCATGATACGCAGTATTTT
CASSRGTKRHDTQYF
>TRBV7-2|once|TRBJ2-3|NA
TGTGCCAGCAGCTTAGGAGGGAGTAAAGATACGCAGTATTTT
CASSLGGSKDTQYF
>TRBV7-2|NA|TRBJ1-1|NA
TGTGCCAGCAGCCTGGACGTCGCTGAAGCTTTCTTT
CASSLDVAEAFF
>TRBV7-9|few|TRBJ1-5|NA
TGTGCCAGCAGCTTAGAGGGGTCCCCCAATCAGCCCCAGCATTTT
CASSLEGSPNQPQHF
>TRBV6-5|NA|TRBJ2-1|TRBD2
TGTGCCAGCAGTTACAGGGCTAGCGGGGGTACCCATGAGCAGTTCTTC
CASSYRASGGTHEQFF
>TRBV5-8|once|TRBJ2-7|NA
TGTGCCAGCAGCGGGGGGACTTCTCCCTCCTACGAGCAGTACTTC
CASSGGTSPSYEQYF
>TRBV6-6|NA|TRBJ1-6|NA
TGTGCCAGCAGTTACGAACTAAATTCACCCCTCCACTTT
CASSYELNSPLHF
>TRBV5-1|NA|TRBJ2-7|NA
TGCGCCAGCAGCTTGGATAGCCCCTACGAGCAGTACTTC
CASSLDSPYEQYF
>TRBV30|NA|TRBJ2-7|TRBD1
TGTGCCTGGATACGCTCTCAGGGGGCCTACGAGCAGTACTTC
CAWIRSQGAYEQYF
>TRBV6-5|NA|TRBJ2-2|TRBD1
TGTGCCAGCAGTTACCCCGGGACAGGGAACACCGGGGAGCTGTTTTTT
CASSYPGTGNTGELFF
>TRBV5-8|NA|TRBJ1-2|TRBD1
TGTGCCAGCAGCCCCAACCTCGGGACAGGACTAGCTCGCTATGGCTACACCTTC
CASSPNLGTGLARYGYTF
>TRBV11-2|NA|TRBJ2-1|NA
TGTGCCAGCAGAATGGGGTATGCTGAGCAGTTCTTC
CASRMGYAEQFF
>TRBV6-5|NA|TRBJ2-5|NA
TGTGCCAGCAGTTACTCGAATGGGGAAGAGACCCAGTACTTC
CASSYSNGEETQYF
>TRBV30|once|TRBJ2-7|NA
TGTGCCTGGAGTGCGGCGGGGATCGAGCAGTACTTC
CAWSAAGIEQYF
>TRBV10-3|once|TRBJ1-1|TRBD1
TGTGCCACCAAGGGGACAGACACTGAAGCTTTCTTT
CATKGTDTEAFF
>TRBV7-2|once|TRBJ2-1|NA
TGTGCCAGCAGCTCCCGGGACATCCATGAGCAGTTCTTC
CASSSRDIHEQFF
>TRBV18|NA|TRBJ1-1|NA
TGTGCCAGCTCACCAGCCGGGGTCGGCGTGAACACTGAAGCTTTCTTT
CASSPAGVGVNTEAFF
>TRBV5-1|NA|TRBJ2-1|NA
TGCGCCAGCAGCTTGGAGGGTCAGGGGTCCACCTACAATGAGCAGTTCTTC
CASSLEGQGSTYNEQFF
>TRBV2|few|TRBJ1-5|NA
TGTGCCAGCAGTGAAATTTATAGCAATCAGCCCCAGCATTTT
CASSEIYSNQPQHF
>TRBV9|NA|TRBJ2-7|NA
TGTGCCAGCAGCCCGAACCCGGACCCCTCTTTGGAGCAGTACTTC
CASSPNPDPSLEQYF
>TRBV4-3|once|TRBJ2-2|TRBD1
TGCGCCAGCAGCCACGCGAAAACGGGGACAGGTCACACCGGGGAGCTGTTTTTT
CASSHAKTGTGHTGELFF